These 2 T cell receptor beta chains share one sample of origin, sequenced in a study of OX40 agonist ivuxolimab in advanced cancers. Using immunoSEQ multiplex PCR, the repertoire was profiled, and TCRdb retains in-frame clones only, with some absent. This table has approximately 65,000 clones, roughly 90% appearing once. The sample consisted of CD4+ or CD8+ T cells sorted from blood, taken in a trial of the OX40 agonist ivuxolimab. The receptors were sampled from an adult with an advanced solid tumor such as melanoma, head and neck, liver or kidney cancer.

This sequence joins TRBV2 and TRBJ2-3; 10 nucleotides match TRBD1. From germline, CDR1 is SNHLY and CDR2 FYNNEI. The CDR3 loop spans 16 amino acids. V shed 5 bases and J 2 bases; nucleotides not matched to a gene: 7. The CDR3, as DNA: TGTGCCAGCAGTAGACAGGGGGCGATCCTCACAGATACGCAGTATTTT. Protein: CASSRQGAILTDTQYF.

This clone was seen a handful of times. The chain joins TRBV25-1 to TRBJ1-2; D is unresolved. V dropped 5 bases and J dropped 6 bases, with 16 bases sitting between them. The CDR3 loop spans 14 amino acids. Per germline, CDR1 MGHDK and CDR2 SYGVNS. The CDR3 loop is CASSLSGLRDGYTF. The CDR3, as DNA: TGTGCCAGCAGTTTAAGCGGGCTACGCGATGGCTACACCTTC.